These 22 T cell receptor beta chains were all obtained from the same sample, sequenced in a study of T-cell memory formation after mild COVID-19. TCRdb passed the 5' RACE reads through MiXCR, listing each CDR3 protein once. The sample holds roughly 300,000 distinct CDR3 sequences, about 13% seen once. Sequencing input: PBMCs or a T cell subset sorted from them (not recorded which). The receptors were gathered from a man between 18 and 29 years old who had mild COVID-19 (a few samples of this study predate the infection). Cell type and time point are not known.

There are a few counts of this clonotype. The chain uses TRBV7-9 and TRBJ2-7, with D possibly called TRBD1 or TRBD2 (7 bases each). Germline loops: CDR1 SEHNR, CDR2 FQNEAQ (reference sequence). The CDR3 covers 14 residues. V was cut by 5 bases and J by 1 base, with 12 bases left in between. CDR3 sequence (DNA): TGTGCCAGCAGCGCAGCGGGACAGTCCTACGAGCAGTACGTC. Residues: CASSAAGQSYEQYV.

This clonotype was seen many times. This chain links TRBV7-8 with TRBJ2-1; D may be TRBD2 (6 bases). Germline V CDR1 and CDR2: SGHVS, FQNEAQ. This CDR3 region has 15 residues. V gave up 5 bases and J gave up 0 bases, with 11 bases separating them. The CDR3 DNA is TGTGCCAGCAGCCCCTGGGGAGGCTCCTACAATGAGCAGTTCTTC. Translation: CASSPWGGSYNEQFF. Looking up the rest from reference TRBV7-8 and TRBJ2-1 gives the full variable domain: GAGVSQSPRYKVAKRGQDVALRCDPISGHVSLFWYQQALGQGPEFLTYFQNEAQLDKSGLPSDRFFAERPEGSVSTLKIQRTQQEDSAVYLCASSPWGGSYNEQFFGPGTRLTVL.

This clonotype was recorded many times. The chain employs TRBV7-2 and TRBJ2-2, with 7 bases identical to TRBD2. The CDR3 consists of 18 residues. V lost 0 bases and J lost 1; bases outside the gene matches: 8. The germline V gene encodes CDR1 SGHTA and CDR2 FQGNSA. The CDR3 DNA is TGTGCCAGCAGCTTAGCTTATCGTGCGGGGGTGAACACCGGGGAGCTGTTTTTT. Amino acids: CASSLAYRAGVNTGELFF.

J is TRBJ2-5 and V is TRBV7-2, with D perhaps being TRBD1 or TRBD2 (6 bases each). This CDR3 is built from 15 residues. Trimming removed 5 bases from V and 5 bases from J, with 18 bases in between. Germline-derived CDR1 and CDR2 are SGHTA and FQGNSA. The CDR3 DNA is TGTGCCAGCAGCCCACCCTTGGGGGGCGGGGAGACCCAGTACTTC. Protein: CASSPPLGGGETQYF.

This clonotype has just a few counts. The V gene is TRBV24-1, the J gene TRBJ2-3; D unresolved. CDR1 and CDR2 from the germline V gene are KGHDR and SFDVKD. This CDR3 region has 15 residues. V was shortened by 6 bases and J by 2 bases, with 14 bases between the two germline ends. CDR3 sequence: CATSRSLGNTDTQYF. For the CDR3, the DNA is TGTGCCACCAGTCGAAGCCTAGGCAACACAGATACGCAGTATTTT.

This clonotype was observed at least ten times. The chain joins TRBV4-3 to TRBJ1-5; a weak D match, TRBD1 (6 bases). V shed 1 base and J shed 10 bases, with 17 bases lying between them. The germline CDR1 and CDR2 sequences are LGHNA and YSLEER. The CDR3 loop spans 15 amino acids. The CDR3 loop reads CASSQAQGGVQPQHF. The DNA for the CDR3 is TGCGCCAGCAGCCAAGCTCAAGGGGGAGTCCAACCCCAGCATTTT.

The chain joins TRBV7-2 to TRBJ2-7, with 9 bases fitting TRBD1. The germline gives CDR1 SGHTA, CDR2 FQGNSA. Unmatched junction bases numbered 5, after V lost 5 bases and J lost 3 bases. The CDR3 is 14 amino acids. This CDR3 reads CASSPGTGFYEQYF. CDR3 nucleotide sequence: TGTGCCAGCAGCCCCGGGACAGGGTTCTACGAGCAGTACTTC.

This sequence joins TRBV4-3 and TRBJ1-1; 9 bases line up with TRBD1. The CDR3 extends over 15 amino acids. The germline CDR1 and CDR2 sequences are LGHNA and YSLEER. With 1 base clipped from V and 6 bases from J, the junction kept 6 bases outside the gene matches. The CDR3 protein is CASSQARQGEAEAFF. The DNA of the CDR3 is TGCGCCAGCAGCCAAGCGCGACAGGGGGAAGCTGAAGCTTTCTTT.

The chain employs TRBV6-5 and TRBJ1-1; the D is unclear. The CDR3 sequence is 13 residues long. The germline gives CDR1 MNHEY, CDR2 SVGAGI. Trimming shortened V by 8 bases and J by 0 bases, and 10 bases separated the two germline ends. In DNA form, the CDR3 reads TGTGCCAGCGTACAGAACCTGAACACTGAAGCTTTCTTT. Translating it yields CASVQNLNTEAFF.

There are a few counts of this clonotype. The chain has TRBV15 and TRBJ1-5; D is uncertain. The V end was cut by 1 base, the J end by 7 bases, with 14 bases between. CDR3 length: 15 residues. Looked up from germline, CDR1 is LNHNV and CDR2 is YYDKDF (reference sequence). CDR3 residues: CATSRGPVGRQPQHF. In DNA form, the CDR3 reads TGTGCCACCAGCAGAGGTCCAGTCGGAAGGCAGCCCCAGCATTTT.

This clonotype occurred a few times. The CDR3, as DNA: TGCGCCAGCAGCTTGGGACCAGCGGGGGACCAAGAGACCCAGTACTTC. Translating gives CASSLGPAGDQETQYF. The chain recombines TRBV5-1 with TRBJ2-5; 8 bases are shared with TRBD2. The junction had 4 bases not matched to a gene; V was cut back by 0 bases and J by 0 bases. Germline-derived CDR1 and CDR2 are SGHRS and YFSETQ. This CDR3 has 16 residues. Variable domain in full (rest from reference TRBV5-1 and TRBJ2-5): KAGVTQTPRYLIKTRGQQVTLSCSPISGHRSVSWYQQTPGQGLQFLFEYFSETQRNKGNFPGRFSGRQFSNSRSEMNVSTLELGDSALYLCASSLGPAGDQETQYFGPGTRLLVL.

The chain combines TRBV7-8 with TRBJ2-7; possible D gene TRBD1, 5 bases. The CDR3 is 16 residues long. V lost 5 bases, J lost 6 bases, and 23 bases lay in between. Per germline, CDR1 SGHVS and CDR2 FQNEAQ. Written as DNA, the CDR3 is TGTGCCAGCAGCAAGACAGTGACCGACCCCTTCTCCGAGCAGTACTTC. Translated: CASSKTVTDPFSEQYF.

The J gene is TRBJ2-1, the V gene TRBV9; possible D gene TRBD2, 5 bases. CDR3 length equals 15 residues. In germline, CDR1 is SGDLS, CDR2 YYNGEE. Trimming stripped 3 bases from V and 2 bases from J, with 12 bases between. CDR3 coding DNA: TGTGCCAGCAGCGGGAGCGGTGGCCCCTACAATGAGCAGTTCTTC. Translating it yields CASSGSGGPYNEQFF.

The chain carries TRBV12-3 or TRBV12-4 and TRBJ2-1; TRBD2 matches 10 bases. The junction had 2 bases not matched to a gene; V was cut back by 6 bases and J by 3 bases. The CDR3 length is 14 residues. The CDR3 is CASSRTSGYNEQFF. Here the CDR3 DNA reads TGTGCCAGCAGCCGGACTAGCGGCTACAATGAGCAGTTCTTC.

The chain couples TRBV6-5 to TRBJ1-6; D ambiguous. Germline V CDR1 and CDR2: MNHEY, SVGAGI. The CDR3 loop spans 16 amino acids. The ends were cut back, 7 bases at V and 3 bases at J, with 16 bases in the middle. CDR3 in amino acids: CASTLFGFGYNSPLHF. The CDR3 coding sequence is TGTGCCAGCACTCTCTTTGGGTTCGGCTATAATTCACCCCTCCACTTT.

This clonotype was observed many times. V and J are TRBV29-1 and TRBJ1-1; 8 bases align to TRBD1. V lost 3 bases and J lost 11; bases outside the gene matches: 14. The CDR3 consists of 14 residues. The germline V gene has CDR1 SQVTM and CDR2 ANQGSEA. CDR3 sequence reads: CSVEHGTGNILAFF. The DNA of the CDR3 is TGCAGCGTTGAGCACGGGACAGGAAACATTTTGGCTTTCTTT.

This clonotype was observed a few times. The genes are TRBV20-1 and TRBJ2-3; 8 bases are shared with TRBD2. The trim removed 3 bases at V and 4 bases at J, leaving 6 bases unmatched. Germline V gene data show CDR1 as DFQATT and CDR2 as SNEGSKA (reference sequence). The CDR3 loop spans 14 amino acids. CDR3 nucleotides: TGCAGTGCTAGTCAAGCGGGGGTGGCAGATACGCAGTATTTT. Its protein is CSASQAGVADTQYF.

J is TRBJ2-2 and V is TRBV4-1; possibly TRBD1 for D (6 bases). With 3 bases removed from V and 4 bases from J, the gap between germline ends came to 12 bases. The CDR3 is made up of 15 amino acids. Germline CDR1 is MGHRA and CDR2 is YSYEKL. DNA for the CDR3: TGCGCCAGCAGCCAGGGGGACACGTTCACCGGGGAGCTGTTTTTT. Amino acid sequence: CASSQGDTFTGELFF.

This clonotype showed up many times. The CDR3 DNA sequence: TGTGCCAGCAGCTTTCTTCCGGGGGGTTTAGCCAAAAACATTCAGTACTTC. This encodes CASSFLPGGLAKNIQYF. The V and J genes are TRBV7-2 and TRBJ2-4; TRBD2 matches at 7 bases. CDR3 length: 17 amino acids. V lost 3 bases to trimming and J lost 0 bases; unmatched junction nucleotides: 8. Germline V CDR1 and CDR2: SGHTA, FQGNSA. The variable domain in full, completed from reference TRBV7-2 and TRBJ2-4, reads GAGVSQSPSNKVTEKGKDVELRCDPISGHTALYWYRQSLGQGLEFLIYFQGNSAPDKSGLPSDRFSAERTGGSVSTLTIQRTQQEDSAVYLCASSFLPGGLAKNIQYFGAGTRLSVL.

V gene TRBV6-6 combines with J gene TRBJ2-7, with D perhaps matching TRBD1 or TRBD2 (6 bases each). Germline values: CDR1 MNHNY, CDR2 SVGAGI (reference sequence). V lost 0 bases and J lost 4, with 13 bases in between. The CDR3 runs to 15 residues. This chain's CDR3 is CASSYSMGGEYEQYV. The CDR3 DNA sequence: TGTGCCAGCAGTTACTCCATGGGGGGCGAATACGAGCAGTACGTC.

In its sample, this clonotype was seen many times. The V gene is TRBV3-1, the J gene TRBJ1-1; D remains ambiguous. The CDR3 length is 13 residues. V lost 4 bases and J 1 base, leaving 7 bases between the germline ends. Germline loops: CDR1 LGHDT, CDR2 YNNKEL (reference sequence). The CDR3 region has the DNA TGTGCCAGCAGCCGCAATGAGAACACTGAAGCTTTCTTT. It translates to CASSRNENTEAFF.

The chain has TRBV6-5 and TRBJ2-1; TRBD1 matches 7 bases. The CDR3 length is 14 residues. V lost 6 bases to trimming and J lost 6 bases; unmatched junction nucleotides: 8. Germline CDR1 is MNHEY and CDR2 is SVGAGI. This CDR3 reads CASSPGQDGNEQFF. The CDR3 nucleotides read TGTGCCAGCAGCCCTGGACAGGACGGCAATGAGCAGTTCTTC.